These 3 T cell receptor beta chains were all obtained from the same sample, sequenced in a study of shared clonotypes between healthy human individuals. Profiled with immunoSEQ multiplex PCR; TCRdb holds only in-frame clones, not every one. Seen here are 550,000 to 800,000 clones, 74% observed once, and the top ten hold over 1.5%. Sequencing input: memory CD4+ T cells sorted from blood. Subset reported: CD45RA-negative fraction. The receptors come from a woman under 40 in good health.

This sequence joins TRBV4-1 and TRBJ2-5; 7 nucleotides line up with TRBD2. Germline V CDR1 and CDR2: MGHRA, YSYEKL. V was pared by 4 bases and J by 2 bases, with 10 bases of the junction left unmatched. CDR3 length equals 16 residues. For the CDR3, the DNA is TGCGCCAGCAGCCCGTTAGCGGGCGGGGCGCAAGAGACCCAGTACTTC. Translation: CASSPLAGGAQETQYF.

The genes are TRBV4-1 and TRBJ2-1; TRBD2 matches at 8 bases. The V segment lost 2 bases and the J segment 0 bases; nucleotides outside the gene matches: 3. The CDR3 runs 16 residues. CDR1 is MGHRA and CDR2 is YSYEKL in the germline V gene. The CDR3 protein is CASSQPGTSSYNEQFF. The CDR3 coding sequence is TGCGCCAGCAGCCAACCAGGGACTAGCTCCTACAATGAGCAGTTCTTC.

Of note for this clone: Other DNA sequences in the sample encode the same CDR3. V is TRBV5-1 and J is TRBJ2-1; no firm D call. The V end lost 4 bases, the J end lost 1 base, and 12 bases lay between the germline ends. The CDR3 totals 15 residues. CDR1 and CDR2 (germline): SGHRS, YFSETQ. The CDR3 spells CASSVASGSYNEQFF. The CDR3 bases are TGCGCCAGCAGCGTCGCCTCGGGTTCCTACAATGAGCAGTTCTTC. Full variable domain (outside the CDR3, taken from reference TRBV5-1 and TRBJ2-1): KAGVTQTPRYLIKTRGQQVTLSCSPISGHRSVSWYQQTPGQGLQFLFEYFSETQRNKGNFPGRFSGRQFSNSRSEMNVSTLELGDSALYLCASSVASGSYNEQFFGPGTRLTVL.